A selection of T cell receptor beta chains follows, all from one sample in a study of shared clonotypes between healthy human individuals. Clones were read by immunoSEQ multiplex PCR, and TCRdb kept only the in-frame ones, dropping some. The data show roughly 890,000 clones, with 80% to 95% seen just once and less than 25% held by the top ten. The sample comprised naive CD8+ T cells sorted from blood. The source of these receptors is a young man in good health. The CDR3 runs from the conserved cysteine through the conserved F or W. A D gene is named only where the DNA matches it firmly. Where a row states a size, it is once, few, many or the class of an expanded clone; other rows omit it.

clone size	CDR3 length	D gene	V gene	J gene	CDR3 protein	CDR3 DNA
.	17	.	TRBV7-2	TRBJ1-5	CASSHYPRDISNQPQHF	TGTGCCAGCAGCCACTATCCCCGGGACATTAGCAATCAGCCCCAGCATTTT
.	15	.	TRBV7-2	TRBJ2-7	CASSSRAGFSYEQYF	TGTGCCAGCAGTTCCCGGGCCGGGTTCTCCTACGAGCAGTACTTC
.	13	.	TRBV7-9	TRBJ2-2	CASSPGNTGELFF	TGTGCCAGCAGCCCAGGGAACACCGGGGAGCTGTTTTTT
.	13	.	TRBV27	TRBJ1-1	CASSFSGNTEAFF	TGTGCCAGCAGCTTCTCAGGTAACACTGAAGCTTTCTTT
.	14	.	TRBV30	TRBJ1-5	CAWSPGVGNQPQHF	TGTGCCTGGAGCCCAGGGGTTGGCAATCAGCCCCAGCATTTT
.	14	.	TRBV6-5	TRBJ1-1	CASSYSEGSTEAFF	TGTGCCAGCAGTTACTCGGAAGGTAGCACTGAAGCTTTCTTT
.	12	.	TRBV19	TRBJ2-7	CASSSGAPPQYF	TGTGCCAGTAGTTCAGGGGCTCCGCCGCAGTACTTC
.	14	.	TRBV5-1	TRBJ1-2	CASSLASGNFGYTF	TGCGCCAGCAGCTTGGCCAGTGGGAATTTCGGCTACACCTTC
.	16	TRBD2	TRBV6-1	TRBJ2-7	CASSEWAGGFKFEQYF	TGTGCCAGCAGTGAATGGGCGGGAGGCTTTAAGTTCGAGCAGTACTTC
.	15	TRBD1	TRBV5-8	TRBJ1-1	CASSTRTGVDTEAFF	TGTGCCAGCAGCACCAGGACAGGGGTGGACACTGAAGCTTTCTTT
.	16	.	TRBV7-9	TRBJ1-2	CASSLAPGAARHGYTF	TGTGCCAGCAGCTTAGCTCCCGGGGCGGCTCGCCATGGCTACACCTTC
.	14	.	TRBV10-1	TRBJ2-1	CASLLGGTNNEQFF	TGCGCCAGCCTCCTGGGGGGTACAAACAATGAGCAGTTCTTC
many	14	.	TRBV9	TRBJ2-1	CASSVSGRWGEQFF	TGTGCCAGCAGCGTAAGCGGTCGGTGGGGTGAGCAGTTCTTC
.	14	TRBD2	TRBV19	TRBJ2-7	CASNPSGNSYEQYF	TGTGCCAGTAATCCTAGCGGGAACTCCTACGAGCAGTACTTC
.	15	.	TRBV15	TRBJ2-1	CATSSSRLAQNEQFF	TGTGCCACCAGCAGTTCTCGGCTAGCGCAAAATGAGCAGTTCTTC
.	12	.	TRBV28	TRBJ2-7	CASSPTLYEQYF	TGTGCCAGCAGTCCAACTCTCTACGAGCAGTACTTC
once	16	.	TRBV11-2	TRBJ2-1	CASSLVTGSSYNEQFF	TGTGCCAGCAGCTTAGTCACAGGTAGCTCCTACAATGAGCAGTTCTTC
.	16	.	TRBV29-1	TRBJ2-1	CSVPRRGRVGYNEQFF	TGCAGCGTCCCCCGGCGTGGTAGGGTAGGTTACAATGAGCAGTTCTTC
.	13	.	TRBV7-9	TRBJ2-3	CASSLPLRDTQYF	TGTGCCAGCAGCCTGCCACTCCGCGATACGCAGTATTTT
.	14	.	TRBV2	TRBJ1-4	CASNSWGAGEKLFF	TGTGCCAGCAACTCATGGGGGGCGGGCGAAAAACTGTTTTTT
.	14	.	TRBV9	TRBJ2-7	CASSPVQVSYEQYF	TGTGCCAGCAGCCCCGTGCAGGTGTCCTACGAGCAGTACTTC
.	15	.	TRBV28	TRBJ2-6	CASSLVGTGANVLTF	TGTGCCAGCAGTTTAGTTGGGACCGGGGCCAACGTCCTGACTTTC
.	11	.	TRBV30	TRBJ2-5	CAWSPEGTQYF	TGTGCCTGGAGCCCGGAGGGGACCCAGTACTTC
.	11	.	TRBV29-1	TRBJ2-3	CSVVGVDTQYF	TGCAGCGTTGTGGGGGTGGATACGCAGTATTTT
.	16	TRBD2	TRBV27	TRBJ2-1	CASSRGLAGGKNEQFF	TGTGCCAGCAGTCGGGGACTAGCGGGAGGGAAAAATGAGCAGTTCTTC
.	15	.	TRBV29-1	TRBJ2-1	CSVEDTATESTEQFF	TGCAGCGTTGAAGACACCGCCACAGAGTCCACTGAGCAGTTCTTC
.	12	.	TRBV7-6	TRBJ2-1	CASSHLTREQFF	TGTGCCAGCAGTCATCTAACCCGTGAGCAGTTCTTC
.	17	.	TRBV7-9	TRBJ2-4	CASSSTLDSLAKNIQYF	TGTGCCAGCAGCTCAACCTTAGACAGCCTAGCCAAAAACATTCAGTACTTC
.	12	.	TRBV29-1	TRBJ1-1	CSVDTGNTEAFF	TGCAGCGTTGACACAGGAAACACTGAAGCTTTCTTT
.	14	.	TRBV7-7	TRBJ2-1	CASSSADQASEQFF	TGTGCCAGCAGCTCCGCTGACCAAGCGAGTGAGCAGTTCTTC
.	16	.	TRBV7-9	TRBJ2-5	CASSSLMADLQETQYF	TGTGCCAGCAGCTCCCTCATGGCGGACTTACAAGAGACCCAGTACTTC
.	11	.	TRBV19	TRBJ2-7	CASSNLNEQYF	TGTGCCAGTAGTAACTTAAACGAGCAGTACTTC
.	13	.	TRBV6-5	TRBJ2-2	CASSYSNLGELFF	TGTGCCAGCAGTTACTCGAATCTCGGGGAGCTGTTTTTT
.	12	.	TRBV5-6	TRBJ1-1	CASSHMNTEAFF	TGTGCCAGCAGTCACATGAACACTGAAGCTTTCTTT
.	14	TRBD1	TRBV27	TRBJ2-2	CASSGQGVAGELFF	TGTGCCAGCAGTGGACAGGGGGTGGCCGGGGAGCTGTTTTTT